Reported below is one TCR beta chain. These data come from a study of blood T cell repertoires in COVID-19. Measured with immunoSEQ multiplex PCR; TCRdb has only the in-frame clones, and not every one. The repertoire holds approximately 170,000 clones, with 80% to 90% as singletons. The germline CDR1 and CDR2 sequences are MRHNA and SNTAGT. V lost 6 bases and J lost 3; bases outside the gene matches: 4. The CDR3 runs to 13 residues. The genes are TRBV6-4 and TRBJ1-2; TRBD1 aligns across 7 bases. Sequenced: peripheral blood. The TCR sequence derives from a man between 18 and 35 years old with active or convalescent COVID-19. The CDR3 sequence is CASRQTGDYGYTF. The CDR3 coding sequence is TGTGCCAGCAGACAAACAGGGGACTATGGCTACACCTTC.